This T cell receptor beta chain was observed in a study of blood T cell repertoires in COVID-19. Study-wide background: PBMCs, B-cell-depleted T cells, or T cells were the source of the cDNA or gDNA that made up the material.

V gave up 1 base and J gave up 0 bases, with 6 bases separating them. The CDR3 sequence is 14 residues long. Germline CDR1 and CDR2: SGHDT and YYEEEE. The recovered donors of Cohort 3 showed two negative PCRs, clearance, or symptom resolution. Methods used by the authors: Using reference gene primer amplification, nucleated cell counts were estimated. The data were produced by immunoSEQ multiplex PCR, yet TCRdb's version contains in-frame clones alone and is incomplete. V and J calls and clone size are those listed in that table; D and trimming were worked out from the DNA. The sample yields 180,000 or so clones, over 80% seen once.

This chain joins TRBV5-6 and TRBJ2-3; D might be TRBD1 (6 bases). The source of this sequence is a woman between 45 and 65 years old who had recovered from COVID-19. Sequenced input: PBMCs or T cells enriched from blood (not recorded which). CDR3 nucleotides: TGTGCCAGCAGCTTGCAGGGGAGCACAGATACGCAGTATTTT. Amino acid sequence: CASSLQGSTDTQYF.